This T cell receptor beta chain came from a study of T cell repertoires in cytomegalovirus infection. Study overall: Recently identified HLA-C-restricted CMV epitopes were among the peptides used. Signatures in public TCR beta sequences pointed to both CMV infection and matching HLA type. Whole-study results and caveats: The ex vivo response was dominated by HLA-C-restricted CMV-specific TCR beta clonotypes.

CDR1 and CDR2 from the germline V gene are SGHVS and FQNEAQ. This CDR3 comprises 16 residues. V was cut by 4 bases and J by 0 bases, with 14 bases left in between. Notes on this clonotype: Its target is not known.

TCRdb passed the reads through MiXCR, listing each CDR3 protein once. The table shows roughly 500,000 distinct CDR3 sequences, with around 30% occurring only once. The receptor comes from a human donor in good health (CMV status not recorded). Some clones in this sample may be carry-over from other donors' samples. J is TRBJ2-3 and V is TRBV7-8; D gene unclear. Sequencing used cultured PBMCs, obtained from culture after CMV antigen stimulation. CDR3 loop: CASSSRLTASTDTQYF. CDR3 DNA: TGTGCCAGCAGCTCCAGGCTGACGGCTAGCACAGATACGCAGTATTTT.